These 25 T cell receptor beta chains were all obtained from the same sample, sequenced in a study of T cells expressing NK-cell markers. TCRdb re-called the 5' RACE reads, yielding one record per CDR3 amino acid sequence without DNA. In total, the table holds hundreds of thousands of distinct CDR3 sequences. The source material was blood T cells: a sorted CD56 or NKG2C T cell subset, CD4+ or CD8+ T cells, or bulk PBMC T cells (not recorded which). Source of these receptors: a woman between 18 and 75 years old in good health.

The chain links TRBV20-1 to TRBJ2-2; TCRdb's D call, TRBD2, is unchecked because there is no DNA. The CDR3 runs 14 residues. Germline CDR1 is DFQATT and CDR2 is SNEGSKA (reference sequence). The CDR3 here is CSARMGLNTGELFF.

The chain links TRBV5-4 to TRBJ2-1; TCRdb's D call of TRBD1 is untestable without DNA. This CDR3 has 16 amino acids. The germline CDR1 and CDR2 sequences are SGHNT and YYREEE (reference sequence). The CDR3 region is CASSLVAGLGYGEQFF. Together with reference TRBV5-4 and TRBJ2-1, the CDR3 gives the full variable domain: ETGVTQSPTHLIKTRGQQVTLRCSSQSGHNTVSWYQQALGQGPQFIFQYYREEENGRGNFPPRFSGLQFPNYSSELNVNALELDDSALYLCASSLVAGLGYGEQFFGPGTRLTVL.

This rearrangement joins TRBV12-3 or TRBV12-4 to TRBJ1-3; with no DNA, the TCRdb D assignment of TRBD1 cannot be verified. The CDR3 sequence is 14 residues long. CDR3 sequence: CASSSGQGVSPIYF.

The rearrangement uses TRBV2 and TRBJ2-1; TCRdb picks TRBD2, but there is no DNA to check that call. This CDR3 has 11 amino acids. Germline assignment: CDR1 SNHLY and CDR2 FYNNEI. This CDR3 is CASTTSGGQFF.

V and J are TRBV10-3 and TRBJ2-5. The CDR3 consists of 12 residues. From germline, CDR1 is ENHRY and CDR2 SYGVKD. The CDR3 reads CAISDKRETQYF.

The V call is TRBV6-5, the J call TRBJ2-7. The CDR3 spans 14 residues. Germline assignment: CDR1 MNHEY and CDR2 SVGAGI. The CDR3 loop is CASSYTGRNYEQYF.

This rearrangement joins TRBV5-4 to TRBJ2-7; the TRBD2 assignment by TCRdb is unverifiable without DNA. Looked up from germline, CDR1 is SGHNT and CDR2 is YYREEE (reference sequence). The CDR3 extends over 15 amino acids. This chain's CDR3 is CASTLLAGEGSEQYF.

The CDR3 reads CASSQGWRGYNEQFF. The chain links TRBV4-3 to TRBJ2-1; absent DNA, TCRdb's TRBD2 call cannot be checked. The CDR3 is 15 residues long. Looked up from germline, CDR1 is LGHNA and CDR2 is YSLEER.

The J gene is TRBJ1-4, the V gene TRBV7-2. Looked up from germline, CDR1 is SGHTA and CDR2 is FQGNSA. This CDR3 is 13 amino acids long. The CDR3 spells CASSFEGPEKLFF.

The CDR3 loop reads CSARDILAGWEGTQYF. The J gene is TRBJ2-5, the V gene TRBV20-1; as DNA is missing, the TRBD2 call by TCRdb cannot be tested. CDR3 size: 16 residues. Germline values: CDR1 DFQATT, CDR2 SNEGSKA (reference sequence).

The chain couples TRBV18 to TRBJ2-3; TCRdb indicates TRBD2, and absent DNA this call remains unverified. The CDR3 loop spans 15 amino acids. Germline CDR1 reads KGHSH; CDR2 reads LQKENI. The CDR3 spells CASSRDFSPADTQYF.

V usage is TRBV10-3 and J usage is TRBJ2-1; without DNA, the TCRdb call of TRBD2 cannot be checked. The CDR3 sequence is 13 residues long. Germline assignment: CDR1 ENHRY and CDR2 SYGVKD. CDR3 in amino acids: CAIKLGGKDEQFF.

V gene TRBV4-3 combines with J gene TRBJ1-5. CDR3 length equals 12 residues. Germline V gene sequence: CDR1 LGHNA, CDR2 YSLEER. This CDR3 is CASSQGTRPQHF.

The rearrangement joins TRBV12-3 or TRBV12-4 to TRBJ1-5; as DNA is missing, the TRBD1 call by TCRdb cannot be tested. The CDR3 runs to 14 residues. This chain's CDR3 is CASSLSTGNQPQHF.

V is TRBV20-1 and J is TRBJ1-2. Germline V gene lookup returns CDR1 DFQATT and CDR2 SNEGSKA (reference sequence). The CDR3 length is 12 residues. The CDR3 loop is CSARGANYGYTF.

The chain couples TRBV7-2 to TRBJ2-1; TCRdb's assignment of TRBD1 cannot be checked, as there is no DNA. The V gene's germline CDR1 is SGHTA and CDR2 FQGNSA. The CDR3 is made up of 17 amino acids. The CDR3 sequence: CASSSGWGRGRYNEQFF.

The chain couples TRBV27 to TRBJ1-6. CDR1 and CDR2 (germline): MNHEY, SMNVEV (reference sequence). The CDR3 is made up of 13 amino acids. The CDR3 sequence: CASMDRANSPLHF.

The chain combines TRBV20-1 with TRBJ2-7; TCRdb designates TRBD2, a call that cannot be tested without DNA. The CDR3 sequence is 15 residues long. Germline-derived CDR1 and CDR2 are DFQATT and SNEGSKA (reference sequence). The CDR3: CSAQRTSGPPYEQYF.

The chain employs TRBV27 and TRBJ2-1; TCRdb designates TRBD2, a call that cannot be tested without DNA. The CDR3 spans 15 residues. Germline V gene lookup returns CDR1 MNHEY and CDR2 SMNVEV (reference sequence). The CDR3 loop is CASSPARARGNEQFF.

The chain recombines TRBV7-8 with TRBJ2-5; TCRdb names TRBD1, which stays unverified in the absence of DNA. CDR1 SGHVS and CDR2 FQNEAQ come from the germline V gene. There are 13 residues in the CDR3. The CDR3 region is CASSLDIVETQYF. Full variable domain (missing parts from reference TRBV7-8 and TRBJ2-5): GAGVSQSPRYKVAKRGQDVALRCDPISGHVSLFWYQQALGQGPEFLTYFQNEAQLDKSGLPSDRFFAERPEGSVSTLKIQRTQQEDSAVYLCASSLDIVETQYFGPGTRLLVL.

The V gene is TRBV6-5, the J gene TRBJ1-1; TCRdb outputs TRBD1, but without DNA this stays unchecked. The CDR3 length is 16 residues. The germline V gene has CDR1 MNHEY and CDR2 SVGAGI. The CDR3 sequence: CASSYSSLSGDTEAFF.

The chain employs TRBV6-1 and TRBJ2-2; lacking DNA, the TRBD2 call made by TCRdb goes unchecked. The CDR3 runs 15 residues. Germline CDR1 reads MNHNS; CDR2 reads SASEGT. CDR3 protein: CASSRPGQATGELFF.

This chain uses TRBV28 with TRBJ2-7; no DNA is available, so the TRBD2 call from TCRdb remains unchecked. Germline V gene lookup returns CDR1 MDHEN and CDR2 SYDVKM. This CDR3 contains 13 residues. The CDR3 loop is CASSRPAGYEQYF.

The J gene is TRBJ2-3, the V gene TRBV15. CDR3 length: 12 amino acids. Germline lookup yields CDR1 LNHNV and CDR2 YYDKDF (reference sequence). The CDR3 loop is CATSTGTDTQYF.

This chain's CDR3 is CASSLSQPYAGQGYNEQFF. The chain combines TRBV12-3 or TRBV12-4 with TRBJ2-1; as DNA is missing, the TRBD1 call by TCRdb cannot be tested. CDR3 size: 19 residues.